The clone carrying this T cell receptor (beta chain) was seen a few times. Trimming removed 0 bases at V and 10 bases at J, with 16 bases between. The CDR3 spans 14 residues. Germline loops: CDR1 GTSNPN, CDR2 SVGIG (reference sequence). Produced via immunoSEQ multiplex PCR; TCRdb's table is partial and in-frame only. This sample has hundreds of thousands of clones, with 80% to 95% found just once. This sample stems from a study of Ad26.COV2.S vaccination and SARS-CoV-2 variants. The sample's treatment: 15 to 20 received Ad26.COV2.S at low or high dose, single or two shots; about five received placebo; per-sample allocation not given. Samples were taken on day 63 after the first vaccine or placebo injection.

The sample in question was peripheral blood, obtained in a trial of Ad26.COV2.S vaccine versus placebo. This TCR derives from a person between 18 and 65 years old who received the Ad26.COV2.S COVID-19 vaccine or a placebo. The chain links TRBV30 to TRBJ1-5; D not resolved. The CDR3: CAWSVQSGFGPQHF. CDR3 sequence (DNA): TGTGCCTGGAGTGTACAATCGGGGTTTGGCCCCCAGCATTTT.